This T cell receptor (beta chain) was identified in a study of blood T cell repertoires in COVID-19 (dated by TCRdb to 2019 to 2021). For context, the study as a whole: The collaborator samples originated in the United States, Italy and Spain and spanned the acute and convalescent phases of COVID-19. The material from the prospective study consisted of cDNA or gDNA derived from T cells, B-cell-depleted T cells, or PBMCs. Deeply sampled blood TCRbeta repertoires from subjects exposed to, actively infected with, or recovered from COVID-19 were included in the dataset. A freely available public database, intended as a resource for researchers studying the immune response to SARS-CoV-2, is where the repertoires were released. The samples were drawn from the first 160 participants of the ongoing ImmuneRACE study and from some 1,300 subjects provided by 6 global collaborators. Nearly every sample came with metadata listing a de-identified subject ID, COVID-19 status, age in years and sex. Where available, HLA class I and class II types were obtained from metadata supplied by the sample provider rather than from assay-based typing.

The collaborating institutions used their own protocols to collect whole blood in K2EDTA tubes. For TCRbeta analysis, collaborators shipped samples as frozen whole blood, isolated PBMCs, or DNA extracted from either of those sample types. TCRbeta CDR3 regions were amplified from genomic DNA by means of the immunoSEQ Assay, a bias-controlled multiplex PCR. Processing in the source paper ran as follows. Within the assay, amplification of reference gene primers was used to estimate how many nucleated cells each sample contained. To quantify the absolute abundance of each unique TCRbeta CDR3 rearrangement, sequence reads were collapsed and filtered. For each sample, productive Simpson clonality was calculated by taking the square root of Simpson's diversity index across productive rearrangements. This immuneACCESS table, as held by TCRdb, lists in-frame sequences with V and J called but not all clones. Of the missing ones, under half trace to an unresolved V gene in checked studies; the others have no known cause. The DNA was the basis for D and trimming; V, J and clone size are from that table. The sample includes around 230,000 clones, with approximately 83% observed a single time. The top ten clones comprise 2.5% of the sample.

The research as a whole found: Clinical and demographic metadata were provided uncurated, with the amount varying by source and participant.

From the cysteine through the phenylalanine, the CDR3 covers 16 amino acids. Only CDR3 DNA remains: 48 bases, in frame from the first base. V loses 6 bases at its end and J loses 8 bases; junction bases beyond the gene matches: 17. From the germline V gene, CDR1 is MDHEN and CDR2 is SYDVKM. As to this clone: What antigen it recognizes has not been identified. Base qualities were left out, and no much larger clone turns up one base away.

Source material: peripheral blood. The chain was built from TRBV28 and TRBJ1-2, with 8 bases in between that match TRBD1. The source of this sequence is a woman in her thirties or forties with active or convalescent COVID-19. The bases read TGTGCCAGCAGCACGAACGCCAGGGGGCATTCCGGCGGCTACACCTTC. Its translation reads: CASSTNARGHSGGYTF.